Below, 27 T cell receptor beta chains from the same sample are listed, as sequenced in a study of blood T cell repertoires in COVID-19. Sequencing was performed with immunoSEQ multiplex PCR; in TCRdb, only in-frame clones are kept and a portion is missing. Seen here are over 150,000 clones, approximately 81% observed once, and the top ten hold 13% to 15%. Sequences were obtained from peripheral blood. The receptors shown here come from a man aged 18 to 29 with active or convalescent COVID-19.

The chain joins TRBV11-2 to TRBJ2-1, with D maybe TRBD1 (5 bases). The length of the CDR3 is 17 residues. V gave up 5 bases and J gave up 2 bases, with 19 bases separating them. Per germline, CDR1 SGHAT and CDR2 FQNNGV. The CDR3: CASSLTLDSTAYNEQFF. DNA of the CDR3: TGTGCCAGCAGCCTTACCCTCGACTCGACAGCCTACAATGAGCAGTTCTTC.

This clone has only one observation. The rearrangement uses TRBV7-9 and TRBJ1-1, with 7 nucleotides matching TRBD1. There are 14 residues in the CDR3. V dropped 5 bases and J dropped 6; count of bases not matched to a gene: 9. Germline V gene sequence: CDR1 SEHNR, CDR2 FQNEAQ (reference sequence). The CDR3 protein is CASSAGQLASEAFF. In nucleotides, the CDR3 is TGTGCCAGCAGCGCGGGACAGTTGGCGTCTGAAGCTTTCTTT.

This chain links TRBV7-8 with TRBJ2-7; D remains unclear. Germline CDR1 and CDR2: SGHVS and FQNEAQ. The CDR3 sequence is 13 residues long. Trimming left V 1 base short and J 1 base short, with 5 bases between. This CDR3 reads CASSLDQSYEQYF. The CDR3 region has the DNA TGTGCCAGCAGCTTAGATCAGTCCTACGAGCAGTACTTC.

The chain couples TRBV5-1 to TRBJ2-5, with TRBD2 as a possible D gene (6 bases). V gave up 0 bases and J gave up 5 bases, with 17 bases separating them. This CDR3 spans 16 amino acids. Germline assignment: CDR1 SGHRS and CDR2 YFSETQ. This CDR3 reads CASSLGLGRGEETQYF. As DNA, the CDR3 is TGCGCCAGCAGCTTGGGACTAGGGCGCGGGGAGGAGACCCAGTACTTC.

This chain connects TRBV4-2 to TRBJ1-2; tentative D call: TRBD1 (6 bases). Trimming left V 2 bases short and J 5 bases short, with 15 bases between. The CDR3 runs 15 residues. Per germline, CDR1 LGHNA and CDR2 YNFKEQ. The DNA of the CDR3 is TGTGCCAGCAGCCAAAACCCCGGACAGTTGTATGGCTACACCTTC. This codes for CASSQNPGQLYGYTF.

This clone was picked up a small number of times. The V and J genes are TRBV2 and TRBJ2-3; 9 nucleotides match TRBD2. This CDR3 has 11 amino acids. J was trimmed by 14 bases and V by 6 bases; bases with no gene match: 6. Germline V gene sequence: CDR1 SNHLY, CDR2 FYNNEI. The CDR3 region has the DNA TGTGCCAGCAGGCTAGCGGGAAACCGGTATTTT. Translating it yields CASRLAGNRYF.

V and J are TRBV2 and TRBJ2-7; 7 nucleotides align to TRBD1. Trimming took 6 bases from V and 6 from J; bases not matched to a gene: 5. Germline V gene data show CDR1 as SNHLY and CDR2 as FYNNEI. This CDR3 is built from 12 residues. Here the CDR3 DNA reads TGTGCCAGCAGGCGAGACAGGGCCGAGCAGTACTTC. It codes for CASRRDRAEQYF. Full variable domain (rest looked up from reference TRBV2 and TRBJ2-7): EPEVTQTPSHQVTQMGQEVILRCVPISNHLYFYWYRQILGQKVEFLVSFYNNEISEKSEIFDDQFSVERPDGSNFTLKIRSTKLEDSAMYFCASRRDRAEQYFGPGTRLTVT.

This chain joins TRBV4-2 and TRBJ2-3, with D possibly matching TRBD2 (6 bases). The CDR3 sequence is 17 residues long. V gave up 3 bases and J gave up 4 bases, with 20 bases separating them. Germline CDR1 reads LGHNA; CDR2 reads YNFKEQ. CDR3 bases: TGTGCCAGCAGCCACAAACCGACTAGTGAAGTTTCAGATACGCAGTATTTT. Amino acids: CASSHKPTSEVSDTQYF.

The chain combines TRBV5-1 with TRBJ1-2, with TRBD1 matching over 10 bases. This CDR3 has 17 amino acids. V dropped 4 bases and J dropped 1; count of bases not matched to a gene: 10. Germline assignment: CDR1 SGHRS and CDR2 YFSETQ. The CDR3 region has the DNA TGCGCCAGCAGCCTGGCCCGACAGGGGGCAATTAACTATGGCTACACCTTC. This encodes CASSLARQGAINYGYTF.

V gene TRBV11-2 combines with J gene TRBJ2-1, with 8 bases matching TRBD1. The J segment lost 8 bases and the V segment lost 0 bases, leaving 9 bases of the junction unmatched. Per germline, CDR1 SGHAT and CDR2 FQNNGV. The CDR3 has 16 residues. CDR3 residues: CASSLEVLVTGDEQFF. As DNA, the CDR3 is TGTGCCAGCAGCTTAGAAGTGCTGGTGACAGGGGATGAGCAGTTCTTC.

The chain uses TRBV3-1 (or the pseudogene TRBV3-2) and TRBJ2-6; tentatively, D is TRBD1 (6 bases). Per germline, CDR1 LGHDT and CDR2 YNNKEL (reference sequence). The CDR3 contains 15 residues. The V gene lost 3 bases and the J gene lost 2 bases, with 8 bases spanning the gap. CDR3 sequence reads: CASSQGHTGANVLTF. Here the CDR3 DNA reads TGTGCCAGCAGCCAGGGACATACTGGGGCCAACGTCCTGACTTTC.

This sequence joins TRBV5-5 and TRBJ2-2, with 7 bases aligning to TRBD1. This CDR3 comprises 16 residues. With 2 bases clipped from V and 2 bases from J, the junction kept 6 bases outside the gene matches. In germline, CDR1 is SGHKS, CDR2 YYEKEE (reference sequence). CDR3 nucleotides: TGTGCCAGCAGCTTCCCCGGGACAGACAACACCGGGGAGCTGTTTTTT. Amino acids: CASSFPGTDNTGELFF.

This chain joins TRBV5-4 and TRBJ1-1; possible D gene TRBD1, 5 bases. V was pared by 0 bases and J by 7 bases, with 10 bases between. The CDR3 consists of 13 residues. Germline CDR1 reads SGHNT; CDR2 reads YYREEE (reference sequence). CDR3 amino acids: CASSLGGRFEAFF. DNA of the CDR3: TGTGCCAGCAGCTTGGGGGGCAGGTTTGAAGCTTTCTTT.

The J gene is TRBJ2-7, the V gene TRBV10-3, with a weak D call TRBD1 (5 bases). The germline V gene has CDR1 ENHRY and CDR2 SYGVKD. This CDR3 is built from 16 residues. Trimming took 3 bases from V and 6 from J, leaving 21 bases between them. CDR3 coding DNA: TGTGCCATCAGTGAAGGTAGACAGTCCCTCGGAGTCGAGCAGTACTTC. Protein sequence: CAISEGRQSLGVEQYF.

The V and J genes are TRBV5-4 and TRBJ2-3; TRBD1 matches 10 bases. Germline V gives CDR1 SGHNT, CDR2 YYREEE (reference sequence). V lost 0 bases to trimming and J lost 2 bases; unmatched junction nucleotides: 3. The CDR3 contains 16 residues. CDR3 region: CASSLGGQGNTDTQYF. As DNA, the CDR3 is TGTGCCAGCAGCTTGGGGGGACAGGGGAACACAGATACGCAGTATTTT. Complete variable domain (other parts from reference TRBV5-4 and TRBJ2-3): ETGVTQSPTHLIKTRGQQVTLRCSSQSGHNTVSWYQQALGQGPQFIFQYYREEENGRGNFPPRFSGLQFPNYSSELNVNALELDDSALYLCASSLGGQGNTDTQYFGPGTRLTVL.

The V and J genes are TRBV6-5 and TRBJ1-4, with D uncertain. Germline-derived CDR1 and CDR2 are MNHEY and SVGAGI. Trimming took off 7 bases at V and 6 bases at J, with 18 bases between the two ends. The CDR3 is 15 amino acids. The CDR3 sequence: CASTRTRDGHEKLFF. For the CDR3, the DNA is TGTGCCAGCACCAGAACGAGGGATGGGCATGAAAAACTGTTTTTT.

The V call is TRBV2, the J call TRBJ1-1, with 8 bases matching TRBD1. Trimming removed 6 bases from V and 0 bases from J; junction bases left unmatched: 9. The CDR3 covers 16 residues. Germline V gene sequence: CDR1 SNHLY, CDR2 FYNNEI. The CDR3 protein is CASSEQGGSMNTEAFF. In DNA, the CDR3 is TGTGCCAGCAGCGAACAGGGGGGATCCATGAACACTGAAGCTTTCTTT.

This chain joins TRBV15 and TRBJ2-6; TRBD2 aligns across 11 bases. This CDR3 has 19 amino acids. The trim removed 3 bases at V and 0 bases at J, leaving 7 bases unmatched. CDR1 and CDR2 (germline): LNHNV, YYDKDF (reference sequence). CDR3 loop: CATSRGGLAALSGANVLTF. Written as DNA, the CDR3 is TGTGCCACCAGCAGGGGGGGACTAGCGGCACTCTCTGGGGCCAACGTCCTGACTTTC.

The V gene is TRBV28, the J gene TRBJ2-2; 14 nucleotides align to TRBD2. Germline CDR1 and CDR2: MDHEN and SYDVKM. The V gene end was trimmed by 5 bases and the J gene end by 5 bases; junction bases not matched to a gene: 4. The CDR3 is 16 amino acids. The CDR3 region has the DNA TGTGCCAGCAGTCCGGGACTAGCGGGAGAGACCGGGGAGCTGTTTTTT. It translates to CASSPGLAGETGELFF.

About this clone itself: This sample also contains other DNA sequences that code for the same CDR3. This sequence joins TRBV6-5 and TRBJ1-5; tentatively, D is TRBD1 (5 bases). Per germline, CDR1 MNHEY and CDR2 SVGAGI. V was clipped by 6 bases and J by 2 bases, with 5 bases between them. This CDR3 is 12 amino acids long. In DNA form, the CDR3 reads TGTGCCAGCAGACAGGGCAATCAGCCCCAGCATTTT. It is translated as CASRQGNQPQHF.

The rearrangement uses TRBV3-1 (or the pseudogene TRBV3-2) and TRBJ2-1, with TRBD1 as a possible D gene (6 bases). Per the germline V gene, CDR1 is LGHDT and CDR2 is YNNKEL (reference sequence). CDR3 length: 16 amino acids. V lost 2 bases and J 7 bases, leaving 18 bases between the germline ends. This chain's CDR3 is CASSQRFSLGANEQFF. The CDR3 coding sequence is TGTGCCAGCAGCCAAAGGTTCAGTCTGGGGGCAAATGAGCAGTTCTTC.

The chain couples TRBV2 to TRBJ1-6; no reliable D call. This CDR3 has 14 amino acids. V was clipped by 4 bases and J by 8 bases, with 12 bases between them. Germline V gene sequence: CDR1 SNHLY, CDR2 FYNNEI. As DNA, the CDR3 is TGTGCCAGCAGTGCTCGGTCCGCCTATTCACCCCTCCACTTT. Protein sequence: CASSARSAYSPLHF.

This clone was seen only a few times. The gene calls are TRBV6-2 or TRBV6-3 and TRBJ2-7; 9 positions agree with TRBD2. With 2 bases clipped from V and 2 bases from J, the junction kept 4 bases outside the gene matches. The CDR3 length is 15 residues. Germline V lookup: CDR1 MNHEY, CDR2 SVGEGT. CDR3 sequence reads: CASSYRAGGPYEQYF. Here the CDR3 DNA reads TGTGCCAGCAGTTACAGGGCGGGAGGGCCCTACGAGCAGTACTTC.

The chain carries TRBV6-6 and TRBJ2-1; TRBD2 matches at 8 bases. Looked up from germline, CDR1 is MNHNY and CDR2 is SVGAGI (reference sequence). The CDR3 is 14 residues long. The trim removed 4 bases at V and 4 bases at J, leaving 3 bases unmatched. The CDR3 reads CASSSSGGYNEQFF. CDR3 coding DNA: TGTGCCAGCAGTTCCAGCGGGGGTTACAATGAGCAGTTCTTC.

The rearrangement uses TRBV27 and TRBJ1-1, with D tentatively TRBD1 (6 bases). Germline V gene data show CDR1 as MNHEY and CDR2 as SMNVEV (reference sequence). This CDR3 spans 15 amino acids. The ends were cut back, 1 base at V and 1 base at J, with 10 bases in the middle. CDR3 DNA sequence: TGTGCCAGCAGTTTATACGCAGGGGCGAACACTGAAGCTTTCTTT. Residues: CASSLYAGANTEAFF.

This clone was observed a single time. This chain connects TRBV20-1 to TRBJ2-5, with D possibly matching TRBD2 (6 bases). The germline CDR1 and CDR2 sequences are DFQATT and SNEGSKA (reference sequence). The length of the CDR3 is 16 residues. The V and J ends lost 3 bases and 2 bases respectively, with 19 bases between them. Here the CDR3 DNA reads TGCAGTGCTAGTCCATACTCCGGGACTTTACAAGAGACCCAGTACTTC. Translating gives CSASPYSGTLQETQYF.

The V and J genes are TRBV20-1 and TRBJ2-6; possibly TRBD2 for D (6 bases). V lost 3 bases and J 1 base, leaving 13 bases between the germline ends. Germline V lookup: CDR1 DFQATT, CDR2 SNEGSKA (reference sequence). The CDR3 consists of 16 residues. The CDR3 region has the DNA TGCAGTGCTAGTGCTGGGGGGTCGTCTGGGGCCAACGTCCTGACTTTC. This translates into CSASAGGSSGANVLTF.